Shown below are 9 T cell receptor beta chains from a single sample sequenced in a study of shared clonotypes between healthy human individuals. The assay was immunoSEQ multiplex PCR, and TCRdb's table has in-frame clones only and misses some. The sample holds roughly 2.5 million clones, over 85% seen once. Sequenced material: naive CD4+ T cells sorted from blood. The subset here: CD45RA+ positively selected. Receptors were obtained from a man in his late teens or twenties in good health.

V is TRBV29-1 and J is TRBJ1-1; D might be TRBD1 (5 bases). The CDR3 totals 14 residues. Trimming removed 7 bases from V and 0 bases from J, with 15 bases in between. CDR1 is SQVTM, CDR2 ANQGSEA, per germline. The CDR3 DNA is TGCAGCGCCCTTCGGACAACCGTGAACACTGAAGCTTTCTTT. This codes for CSALRTTVNTEAFF.

This chain links TRBV6-5 with TRBJ2-7; D is possibly TRBD2 (5 bases). In germline, CDR1 is MNHEY, CDR2 SVGAGI. Between the trimmed V and J ends, which lost 7 bases and 3 bases, there was a span of 13 bases. The CDR3 extends over 13 amino acids. The CDR3 here is CASTRGMGYEQYF. The CDR3 nucleotides are TGTGCCAGCACCCGAGGGATGGGCTACGAGCAGTACTTC.

This clone was observed a single time. The genes are TRBV11-2 and TRBJ2-5, with 7 bases fitting TRBD1. The J segment lost 1 base and the V segment lost 0 bases, leaving 5 bases of the junction unmatched. CDR1 and CDR2 from the germline V gene are SGHAT and FQNNGV. This CDR3 is 16 amino acids long. Here the CDR3 DNA reads TGTGCCAGCAGCTTAGATAGGGGGCTACCCCAAGAGACCCAGTACTTC. This encodes CASSLDRGLPQETQYF.

The chain recombines TRBV12-1 with TRBJ2-7; TRBD1 is taken as the D call from the table, unchecked against the DNA. TRBV12-1 constitutes a pseudogene. The CDR3 extends over 15 amino acids. The CDR3 region has the DNA TGTGCCCCCACCCGCTCCCCAGGGTCATCTTACGAGCAGTACTTC. This codes for CAPTRSPGSSYEQYF.

The gene calls are TRBV25-1 and TRBJ2-2; 8 nucleotides agree with TRBD1. Looked up from germline, CDR1 is MGHDK and CDR2 is SYGVNS. With V trimmed by 7 bases and J by 1 base, 2 bases remained unmatched. There are 14 residues in the CDR3. Written as DNA, the CDR3 is TGTGCCAGCAAGGGGACAGGGAACACCGGGGAGCTGTTTTTT. Translating gives CASKGTGNTGELFF.

This chain joins TRBV5-4 and TRBJ2-7; 14 bases agree with TRBD2. The CDR3 runs 17 residues. Germline CDR1 reads SGHNT; CDR2 reads YYREEE (reference sequence). With V trimmed by 4 bases and J by 0 bases, 6 bases remained unmatched. DNA for the CDR3: TGTGCCAGCAGCCCGACTAGCGGGAGGGCTAACTCCTACGAGCAGTACTTC. The encoded protein is CASSPTSGRANSYEQYF.

This sequence joins TRBV10-3 and TRBJ2-3; D may be TRBD2 (7 bases). Trimming shortened V by 6 bases and J by 2 bases, and 18 bases separated the two germline ends. There are 16 residues in the CDR3. Germline-derived CDR1 and CDR2 are ENHRY and SYGVKD. The CDR3 DNA is TGTGCCATCAGGGGGGAGGCTGCGGGGGCCACAGATACGCAGTATTTT. It translates to CAIRGEAAGATDTQYF.

The V and J genes are TRBV5-4 and TRBJ2-2, with 12 bases fitting TRBD2. Germline V gene data show CDR1 as SGHNT and CDR2 as YYREEE (reference sequence). CDR3 length: 16 residues. The V segment lost 0 bases and the J segment 4 bases; nucleotides outside the gene matches: 1. The CDR3 bases are TGTGCCAGCAGCTTGGGGACTAGCGGGACCACCGGGGAGCTGTTTTTT. Residues: CASSLGTSGTTGELFF.

V and J are TRBV5-1 and TRBJ2-7; 8 bases line up with TRBD1. CDR3 length equals 16 residues. The V gene end was trimmed by 4 bases and the J gene end by 6 bases; junction bases not matched to a gene: 15. Germline V gene data show CDR1 as SGHRS and CDR2 as YFSETQ. The CDR3 region is CASSILQGGSVFEQYF. Written as DNA, the CDR3 is TGCGCCAGCAGCATACTACAGGGGGGTTCGGTCTTCGAGCAGTACTTC.